The rows below give T cell receptor beta chains drawn from one sample of a study of a mutant IDH1 vaccine in newly diagnosed glioma. These receptors lack a known antigen. Assay used: immunoSEQ multiplex PCR; TCRdb lists only in-frame clones, some missing. The table lists tens of thousands of clones, about four fifths of them singletons, with more than 10% in the top ten. This material consisted of PBMCs, taken from a glioma patient whose treatment included an IDH1 peptide vaccine. The origin of the receptors is a man between 18 and 29 years old with glioma. Each CDR3 is given with its conserved first and last residue. The D gene is left open where the match is weak. Expanded clones are given a class, and other clones once, few, many or no size at all.

J gene	D gene	clone size	V gene	CDR3 DNA	CDR3 protein
TRBJ1-2	.	.	TRBV29-1	TGCAGCGGGGGGTACAGCTATGGCTACACCTTC	CSGGYSYGYTF
TRBJ2-7	.	.	TRBV7-9	TGTGCCAGCAGCAACCGGGGAACTTACTACGAGCAGTACTTC	CASSNRGTYYEQYF
TRBJ2-1	TRBD1	.	TRBV20-1	TGCAGTGCTACCGGGACAGGGAAGTTCTTC	CSATGTGKFF
TRBJ2-1	TRBD2	.	TRBV4-3	TGCGCCAGCAGCCAAGACAGCGGGGGTTTTCAGTTCTTC	CASSQDSGGFQFF
TRBJ2-1	TRBD2	.	TRBV4-2	TGTGCCAGCAGCCAAGATCTAATAGCGGGAGGCGGGAATGAGCAGTTCTTC	CASSQDLIAGGGNEQFF
TRBJ2-3	.	.	TRBV11-3	TGTGCCAGCAGCTCTACGCGCACAGATACGCAGTATTTT	CASSSTRTDTQYF
TRBJ1-2	TRBD1	.	TRBV7-7	TGTGCTAGCAGCTCCACAGGGGCCTATGGCTACACCTTC	CASSSTGAYGYTF
TRBJ2-5	TRBD2	.	TRBV7-2	TGTGCCAGCAGCTTAGCGATGCACCGGGGGGATAAAGAGACCCAGTACTTC	CASSLAMHRGDKETQYF
TRBJ1-5	.	few	TRBV9	TGTGCCAGCAGCGTAGGACCGGCCACCCCCCAGCATTTT	CASSVGPATPQHF
TRBJ2-5	.	.	TRBV10-3	TGTGCCATCAGCCCGGGACTCGAAATAGAGACCCAGTACTTC	CAISPGLEIETQYF
TRBJ1-5	.	.	TRBV6-5	TGTGCCAGCAGTCCCTCCTTAGATCAGCCCCAGCATTTT	CASSPSLDQPQHF
TRBJ2-7	.	.	TRBV6-5	TGTGCCAGCAGTGCCGGGGACATCTCTGCGCGGTACTTC	CASSAGDISARYF
TRBJ1-1	.	.	TRBV11-2	TGTGCCAGCAGCTTACTAGGGTACACTGAAGCTTTCTTT	CASSLLGYTEAFF
TRBJ1-1	.	once	TRBV19	TGTGCCAGTAGTATAGACCGTCAGAGGGGGGCTGAAGCTTTCTTT	CASSIDRQRGAEAFF
TRBJ2-1	.	.	TRBV4-2	TGTGCCAGCAGCCAAGATTTACTATCGGGCGAGAGCTCCTACAATGAGCAGTTCTTC	CASSQDLLSGESSYNEQFF